This T cell receptor beta chain was found in a study of blood T cell repertoires in COVID-19. Using immunoSEQ multiplex PCR, the repertoire was profiled, and TCRdb retains in-frame clones only, with some absent. The table has about 68,000 clones, almost 85% seen once. This CDR3 region has 14 residues. Germline-derived CDR1 and CDR2 are LNHDA and SQIVND (reference sequence). V dropped 5 bases and J dropped 4 bases, with 14 bases sitting between them. V usage is TRBV19 and J usage is TRBJ2-5; D may be TRBD1 (5 bases). The specimen sequenced was peripheral blood. This clonotype was obtained from a man over 45 with active COVID-19. The chain's CDR3 is CASSGAALGETQYF. The CDR3 bases are TGTGCCAGTAGTGGGGCGGCCCTGGGAGAGACCCAGTACTTC.